This T cell receptor (beta chain) originates from a study of Ad26.COV2.S vaccination and SARS-CoV-2 variants. Across the study: Intramuscularly, Ad26.COV2.S was given either once or twice, 56 days apart.

Germline V gene data show CDR1 as LGHDT and CDR2 as YNNKEL (reference sequence). J was trimmed by 0 bases and V by 1 base; bases with no gene match: 5. The CDR3 has 17 residues. This clone showed up just once. TCRdb keeps only in-frame clones here, not all; method: immunoSEQ multiplex PCR. The sample holds about 280,000 clones; 80% to 90% are singletons and the top ten take 3% to 4%. As for treatment: 19 received Ad26.COV2.S at low or high dose, single or two shots; a few received placebo; per-sample allocation not given. Collection of the samples took place on day 63 after the first injection of vaccine or placebo. An Ad26 vector was used to express Wuhan-strain SARS-CoV-2 spike as the vaccine.

V is TRBV3-1 (or the pseudogene TRBV3-2) and J is TRBJ2-4, with 8 bases aligning to TRBD2. The sequence came from a person between 18 and 65 years old who received the Ad26.COV2.S COVID-19 vaccine or a placebo. The specimen comprised peripheral blood, sampled in a trial of Ad26.COV2.S vaccine versus placebo. CDR3 sequence (DNA): TGTGCCAGCAGCCAAGCGGGGGGGGCTCTAGCCAAAAACATTCAGTACTTC. This codes for CASSQAGGALAKNIQYF.